These T cell receptor beta chains were read from a single sample in a study of OX40 agonist ivuxolimab in advanced cancers. The protocol was immunoSEQ multiplex PCR, while the TCRdb copy is restricted to in-frame clones and leaves out a portion. The sample lists tens of thousands of clones; 85% to 90% were seen once. The material sequenced was CD4+ or CD8+ T cells sorted from blood, taken in a trial of the OX40 agonist ivuxolimab. These receptor sequences come from an adult with an advanced solid tumor such as melanoma, head and neck, liver or kidney cancer. Both conserved end residues are trimmed from each CDR3. Each record gives: V gene, clone size, D gene, CDR3 protein. The D gene is left open where the match is weak. Rows may omit the clone size; those that give it use once, few, many or a size class.

V: TRBV6-5; size: few; D: TRBD1; CDR3: ASKKQGAQPQH
V: TRBV27; size: -; D: -; CDR3: ASSLYGNSYEQY
V: TRBV28; size: -; D: -; CDR3: ASSLLGGANVLT
V: TRBV19; size: -; D: -; CDR3: ASSITGSNEKLF
V: TRBV5-5; size: -; D: -; CDR3: ASSREGTPGGNSPLH
V: TRBV6-5; size: -; D: TRBD2; CDR3: ASNPGGSRAYEQY
V: TRBV5-7; size: -; D: -; CDR3: ASSLANWAGRRV
V: TRBV7-2; size: -; D: -; CDR3: ASSPLSGANVLT
V: TRBV5-8; size: -; D: -; CDR3: ASNLGQQETQY
V: TRBV5-5; size: -; D: -; CDR3: ASSRNRASDGYT
V: TRBV5-1; size: -; D: -; CDR3: ASSSDSQVDTQY
V: TRBV6-6; size: -; D: -; CDR3: ASYGPGRENTEAF
V: TRBV7-3; size: once; D: TRBD1; CDR3: ASSLGTGSEAF
V: TRBV4-2; size: -; D: TRBD2; CDR3: ASSQDPAGGLSDTQY
V: TRBV19; size: -; D: TRBD1; CDR3: ASSSRDSREQY
V: TRBV7-2; size: -; D: TRBD2; CDR3: ASSPLWTSGYEQY
V: TRBV5-1; size: -; D: -; CDR3: ASSLDSATNEKLF
V: TRBV18; size: -; D: TRBD1; CDR3: ASRTGTGPYEQY
V: TRBV7-9; size: -; D: -; CDR3: ASSFGGDGWTGELF
V: TRBV9; size: -; D: TRBD2; CDR3: ASNLGGGQETQY
V: TRBV9; size: -; D: -; CDR3: ASSVRAALSGTEAF
V: TRBV2; size: -; D: TRBD1; CDR3: ASRVTGAMTYGYT
V: TRBV10-1; size: -; D: -; CDR3: ASPSGLEEEQF
V: TRBV5-6; size: -; D: -; CDR3: ASSWGSGYGYT
V: TRBV19; size: -; D: -; CDR3: ASRDMGDSYSGNTIY
V: TRBV6-5; size: -; D: -; CDR3: ASSYGRFNQPQH
V: TRBV5-1; size: -; D: TRBD2; CDR3: ASSWGGIEDTQY
V: TRBV5-1; size: -; D: -; CDR3: ASSLVGATYNEQF